Sequencing of this T cell receptor (beta chain) was carried out in a study of blood T cells in healthy people across ages. General study results and limits: A roughly linear fall in TCR beta diversity per million T cells was seen with increasing age. Diversity estimated from one million T cells was considered an underestimate.

Per-sample yields of isolated PBMCs were at least 6 million. Alongside a J-beta primer mix, a sample-barcoded 5' primer served in a second PCR lasting about 6 to 11 cycles. TCRdb itself ran the 5' RACE reads through MiXCR, one entry per CDR3 protein. The sample has approximately 760,000 distinct CDR3 sequences; roughly 25% are singletons. The V and J ends lost 9 bases and 8 bases respectively, with 19 bases between them. This CDR3 contains 13 residues. Germline CDR1 and CDR2: SGHTA and FQGTGA. This clonotype was seen a handful of times. Its antigen is not identified. The sample was also reused in another study, on T cells of mothers and their children. According to that study: The data showed no persistent microchimeric T cell clones.

The sequencing input was blood. The chain joins TRBV7-3 to TRBJ1-1; the D gene is possibly TRBD1 (6 bases). This TCR was recovered from a boy between 5 and 17 years old in good health. The CDR3 here is CARVQMGGREAFF. The CDR3, as DNA: TGTGCCAGAGTCCAGATGGGGGGCCGGGAAGCTTTCTTT.